Detailed here is one TCR beta chain. Its antigen is as yet unknown. CDR1 and CDR2 (germline): SGHRS, YFSETQ. The CDR3 loop spans 14 amino acids. V was cut by 2 bases and J by 0 bases, with 9 bases left in between. The sample is drawn from a study of T cell responses to AZD1222 COVID-19 vaccine. Findings and caveats of the study: Only 5 or 6 individuals given AZD1222 were seropositive at baseline.

The repertoire was sequenced with immunoSEQ multiplex PCR; TCRdb's copy has only in-frame clones and lacks some. The sample shows about 110,000 clones, around 90% of them seen only once. This clonotype originated in an adult in good health. The genes are TRBV5-1 and TRBJ2-7, with D maybe TRBD1 (6 bases). This sample comprised peripheral blood, obtained on day 0 of AZD1222 vaccination. The CDR3 DNA is TGCGCCAGCAGCTTAGGGACACTCTCCTACGAGCAGTACTTC. Protein product: CASSLGTLSYEQYF.